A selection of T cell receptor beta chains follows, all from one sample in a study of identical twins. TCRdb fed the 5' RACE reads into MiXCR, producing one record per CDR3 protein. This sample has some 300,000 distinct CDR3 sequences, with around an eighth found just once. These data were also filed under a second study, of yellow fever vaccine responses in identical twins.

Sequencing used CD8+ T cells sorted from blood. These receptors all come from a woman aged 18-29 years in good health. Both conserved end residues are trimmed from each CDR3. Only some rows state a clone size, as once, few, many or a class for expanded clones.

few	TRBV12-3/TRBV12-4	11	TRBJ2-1	ASSLDGGYEQF
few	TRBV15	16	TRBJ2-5	ATSRVQRQATPQETQY
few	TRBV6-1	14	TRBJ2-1	ASSPLGSHNINEQF
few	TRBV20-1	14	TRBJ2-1	SAKSLGQTPYNEQF
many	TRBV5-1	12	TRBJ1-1	ASSLAHRNTEAF
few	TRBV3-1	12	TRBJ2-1	ASSQAGNRDEQF
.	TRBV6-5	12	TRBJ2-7	ASMLEAGSYEQY
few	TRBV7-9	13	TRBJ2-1	ASSWLAGHNNEQF
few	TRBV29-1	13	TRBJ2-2	SVEWVVGNTGELF
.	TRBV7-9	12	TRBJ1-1	ASSSTNAWTEAF
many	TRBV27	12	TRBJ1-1	ASSWDRGNTEAF
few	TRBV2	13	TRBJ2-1	ASSEKAGYHNEQF
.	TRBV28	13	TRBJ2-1	ASVVSASSPNEQF
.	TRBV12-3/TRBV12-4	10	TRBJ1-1	ASSFPSTEAF
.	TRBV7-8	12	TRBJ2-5	ASSSGQARETQY
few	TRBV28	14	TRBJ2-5	ASIKSPSGGGETQY
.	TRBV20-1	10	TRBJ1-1	RVRGRTTEAF
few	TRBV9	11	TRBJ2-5	ASSPNPRETQY
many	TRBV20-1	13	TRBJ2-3	SAWGTSGGVDTQY
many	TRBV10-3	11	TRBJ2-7	AISGSGANEQY
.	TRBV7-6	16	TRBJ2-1	ASSISPSGSATYNEQF
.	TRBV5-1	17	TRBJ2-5	ASSLTSGGAWGYQETQY
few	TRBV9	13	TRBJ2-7	ASSVVGTSDYEQY
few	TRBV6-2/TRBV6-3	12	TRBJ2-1	ASSVEVADNEQF
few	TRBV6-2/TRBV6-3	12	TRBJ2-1	ASSYGREGNEQF
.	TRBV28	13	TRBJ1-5	ASSLKGGLNQPQH
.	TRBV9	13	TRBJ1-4	ASSVEGRRNEKLF
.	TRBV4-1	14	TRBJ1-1	ASSPRGGQLNTEAF
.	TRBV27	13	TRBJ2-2	ASSFSGSPTGELF
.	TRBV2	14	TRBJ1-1	AEMRDKHSMNTEAF
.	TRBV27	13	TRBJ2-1	ASGTGTVIYNEQF
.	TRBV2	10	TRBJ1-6	ASSGQGSPLH
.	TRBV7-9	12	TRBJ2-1	ATQPNLGDNEQF
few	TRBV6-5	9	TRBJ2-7	ASSYREEQY
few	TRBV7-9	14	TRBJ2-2	ASSLVRVAGTGELF
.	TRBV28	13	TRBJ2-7	ASSHWTGFSYEQY
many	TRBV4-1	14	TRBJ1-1	ASSQDLDRPGAEAF
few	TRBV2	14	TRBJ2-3	ASPASGGALADTQY
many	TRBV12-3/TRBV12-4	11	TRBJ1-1	ASASGVSTEAF
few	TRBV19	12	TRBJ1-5	ASAFAGYNQPQH
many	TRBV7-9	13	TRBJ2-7	ASSPASGGTYEQY
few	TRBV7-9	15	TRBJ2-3	ASSSPPISGTTDTQY
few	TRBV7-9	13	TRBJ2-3	ASSPTSGIPDTQY
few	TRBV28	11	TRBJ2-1	ASSYVEGIEQF
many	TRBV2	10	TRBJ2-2	AREYNSGELF
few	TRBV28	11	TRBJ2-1	ASRPGTSNEQF
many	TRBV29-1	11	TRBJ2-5	SVTDPLGGTQY
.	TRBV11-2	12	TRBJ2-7	ASSSTDRDHEQY
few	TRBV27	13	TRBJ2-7	ASSFDAGTSYEQY
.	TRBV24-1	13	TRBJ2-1	ATSDGQGSYNEQF